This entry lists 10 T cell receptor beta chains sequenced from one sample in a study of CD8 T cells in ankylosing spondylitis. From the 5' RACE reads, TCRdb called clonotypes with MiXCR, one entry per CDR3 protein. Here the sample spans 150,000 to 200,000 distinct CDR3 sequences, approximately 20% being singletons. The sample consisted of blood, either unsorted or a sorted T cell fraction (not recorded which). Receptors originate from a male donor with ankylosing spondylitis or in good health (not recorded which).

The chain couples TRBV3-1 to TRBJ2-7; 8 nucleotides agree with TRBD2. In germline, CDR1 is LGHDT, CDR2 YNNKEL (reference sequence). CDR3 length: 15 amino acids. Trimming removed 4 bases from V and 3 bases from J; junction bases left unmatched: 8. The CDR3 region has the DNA TGTGCCAGCAGCCCCGGACTAGCAGACTACTACGAGCAGTACTTC. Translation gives CASSPGLADYYEQYF.

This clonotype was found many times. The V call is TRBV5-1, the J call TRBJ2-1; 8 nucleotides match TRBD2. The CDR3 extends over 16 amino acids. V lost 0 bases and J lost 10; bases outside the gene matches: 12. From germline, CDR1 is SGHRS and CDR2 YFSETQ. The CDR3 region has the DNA TGCGCCAGCAGCTTGGCCTTCCGTGGTAGCGGGACGGAGCAGTTCTTC. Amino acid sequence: CASSLAFRGSGTEQFF.

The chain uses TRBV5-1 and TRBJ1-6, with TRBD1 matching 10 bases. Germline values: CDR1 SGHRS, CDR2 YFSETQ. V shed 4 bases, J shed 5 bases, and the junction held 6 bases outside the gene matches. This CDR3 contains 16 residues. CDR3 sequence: CASSTTDRGNNSPLHF. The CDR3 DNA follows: TGCGCCAGCAGCACCACGGACAGGGGGAATAATTCACCCCTCCACTTT.

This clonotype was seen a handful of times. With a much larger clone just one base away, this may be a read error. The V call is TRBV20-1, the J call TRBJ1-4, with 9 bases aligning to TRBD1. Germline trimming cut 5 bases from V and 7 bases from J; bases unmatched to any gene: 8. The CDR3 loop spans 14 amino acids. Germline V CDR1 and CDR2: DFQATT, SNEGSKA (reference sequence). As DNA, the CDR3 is TGCAGTGCTGGCGGACAGGGGATTGGTGAAAAACTGTTTTTT. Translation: CSAGGQGIGEKLFF.

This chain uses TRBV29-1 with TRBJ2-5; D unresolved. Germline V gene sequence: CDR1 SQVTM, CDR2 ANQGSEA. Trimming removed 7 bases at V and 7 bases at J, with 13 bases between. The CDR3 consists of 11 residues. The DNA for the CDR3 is TGCAGCGCTTTTCGGCAGGCGACCCAGTACTTC. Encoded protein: CSAFRQATQYF.

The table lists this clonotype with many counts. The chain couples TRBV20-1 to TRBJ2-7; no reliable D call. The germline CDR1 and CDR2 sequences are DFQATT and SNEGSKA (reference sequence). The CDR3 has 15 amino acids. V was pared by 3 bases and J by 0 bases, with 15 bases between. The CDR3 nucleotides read TGCAGTGCTAGGCCCCTCTATAAGGGCTCCTACGAGCAGTACTTC. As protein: CSARPLYKGSYEQYF.

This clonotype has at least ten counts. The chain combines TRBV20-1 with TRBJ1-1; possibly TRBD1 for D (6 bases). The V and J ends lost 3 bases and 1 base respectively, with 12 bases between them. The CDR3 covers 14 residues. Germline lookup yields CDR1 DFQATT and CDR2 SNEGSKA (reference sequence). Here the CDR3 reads CSARGWTANTEAFF. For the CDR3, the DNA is TGCAGTGCTAGGGGTTGGACAGCGAACACTGAAGCTTTCTTT.

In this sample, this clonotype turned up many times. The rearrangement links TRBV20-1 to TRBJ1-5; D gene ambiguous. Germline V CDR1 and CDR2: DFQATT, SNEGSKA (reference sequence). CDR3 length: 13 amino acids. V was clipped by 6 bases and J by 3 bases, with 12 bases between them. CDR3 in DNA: TGCAGTGCAGGAGGGCAGGACAATCAGCCCCAGCATTTT. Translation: CSAGGQDNQPQHF.

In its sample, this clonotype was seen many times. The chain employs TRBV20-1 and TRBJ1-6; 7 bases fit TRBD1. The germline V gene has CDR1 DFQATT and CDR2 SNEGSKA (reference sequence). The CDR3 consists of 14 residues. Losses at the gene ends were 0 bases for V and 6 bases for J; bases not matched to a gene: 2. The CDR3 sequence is CSARDGTANSPLHF. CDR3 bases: TGCAGTGCTAGAGATGGGACAGCTAATTCACCCCTCCACTTT.

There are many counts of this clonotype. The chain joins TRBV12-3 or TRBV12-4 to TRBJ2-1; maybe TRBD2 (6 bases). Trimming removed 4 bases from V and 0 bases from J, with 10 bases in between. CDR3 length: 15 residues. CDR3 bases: TGTGCCAGCAGTTACAGCGGGTTCTCCTACAATGAGCAGTTCTTC. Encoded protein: CASSYSGFSYNEQFF.